Sequencing of this T cell receptor beta chain was carried out in a study of shared clonotypes between healthy human individuals. Whole-study context: In total, the donors were a couple of women and a few men aged 18 to 49. Donors had three CD4 naive, three CD4 memory, two CD8 naive and one CD8 memory plate apiece. Study results and caveats: Large depth notwithstanding, sorted-subset sequencing proved incomplete by rarefaction. Shared clonotypes: about 5% naive CD4, roughly 3.8% naive CD8, around 2.4% memory CD4, about 0.4% memory CD8.

This clone has only one observation. Its specificity is not known. The CDR3 runs to 15 residues. V was pared by 8 bases and J by 5 bases, with 22 bases between. Looked up from germline, CDR1 is SGHAT and CDR2 is FQNNGV. It was CD45RO-negative cells, positively selected for CCR7, that made up naive CD8 cells, with terminally differentiated effector memory CD45RA+ cells excluded. Assay used: immunoSEQ multiplex PCR; TCRdb lists only in-frame clones, some missing. The sample gives about 2.2 million clones, around 95% of which show up once; under 2% is in the top ten. The chain joins TRBV11-2 to TRBJ2-7; D is perhaps TRBD1 or TRBD2 (5 bases each). Sample: naive CD8+ T cells from PBMCs. The TCR comes from a man aged 18 to 29 in good health. Some clones in this sample may be carry-over from other donors' samples. The DNA of the CDR3 is TGTGCCAGCTCCCCCCTCGAGGGGAGTCTGGACGAGCAGTACTTC. This codes for CASSPLEGSLDEQYF.